A selection of T cell receptor beta chains follows, all from one sample in a study of cytomegalovirus exposure and HLA in healthy donors. The protocol was immunoSEQ multiplex PCR, while the TCRdb copy is restricted to in-frame clones and leaves out a portion. Of more than 95,000 clones listed, roughly 85% are singletons. The sequenced sample was PBMCs. These TCRs come from a woman in her forties in good health and CMV-seropositive. Both conserved end residues are part of each CDR3. D genes are given only for firm matches. Clone size is stated in some rows and not others, as once, few, many or a class when expanded.

TRBD2	TRBV5-1	TRBJ2-7	.	TGCGCCAGCAGCCTAACTAGCGGATACTCCTACGAGCAGTACTTC	CASSLTSGYSYEQYF
.	TRBV5-1	TRBJ2-3	.	TGCGCCAGCAGCACCGGGGACATTAGCACAGATACGCAGTATTTT	CASSTGDISTDTQYF
.	TRBV5-5	TRBJ2-7	.	TGTGCCAGCAGCTCCCCCGAGGTCTACGAGCAGTACTTC	CASSSPEVYEQYF
.	TRBV2	TRBJ2-4	.	TGTGCCAGCAGTCGACAGGCGATACTAGCCAAAAACATTCAGTACTTC	CASSRQAILAKNIQYF
TRBD1	TRBV6-5	TRBJ2-7	.	TGTGCCAGCAGTTCGGCGTACCCGGGACAGGGATACGAGCAGTACTTC	CASSSAYPGQGYEQYF
TRBD1	TRBV6-1	TRBJ1-3	.	TGTGCCAGCAGTCGCGACGGGACAGCTGGAAACACCATATATTTT	CASSRDGTAGNTIYF
.	TRBV6-1	TRBJ1-1	.	TGTGCCAGCAGTTCGTCGACTCTCTTGCGGGGAGCTTTCTTT	CASSSSTLLRGAFF
.	TRBV7-8	TRBJ1-2	few	TGTGCCAGCAGCTTAGCGTCCGGGGGAGCTAACTATGGCTACACCTTC	CASSLASGGANYGYTF
TRBD2	TRBV4-2	TRBJ2-7	.	TGTGCCAGCAGCCAAGTTGCGGGAGTGGGTAGGGAGCAGTACTTC	CASSQVAGVGREQYF
.	TRBV7-9	TRBJ1-2	.	TGTGCCAGCAGCTGGGGGGGGACAAATAACTATGGCTACACCTTC	CASSWGGTNNYGYTF
.	TRBV11-3	TRBJ2-3	.	TGTGCCAGCAGAGACAGTGGCGAGCAGTATTTT	CASRDSGEQYF
.	TRBV7-9	TRBJ1-2	.	TGTGCCAGCAGCCGCAGGGTGCCCTATGGCTACACCTTC	CASSRRVPYGYTF
.	TRBV28	TRBJ1-5	few	TGTGCCAGCAGTTCCAACAATCAGCCCCAGCATTTT	CASSSNNQPQHF
.	TRBV7-9	TRBJ2-7	.	TGTACCAGCAGCCCCGGACAGACCTACGAGCAGTACTTC	CTSSPGQTYEQYF
TRBD1	TRBV10-2	TRBJ2-5	.	TGCGCCAGCAGCCGGACAGGGGGGAACCAAGAGACCCAGTACTTC	CASSRTGGNQETQYF
TRBD2	TRBV11-3	TRBJ2-1	.	TGTGCCAGCAGCTTAGATCTGGGGGGACTACCGCAGTTCTTC	CASSLDLGGLPQFF